This T cell receptor (beta chain) was sequenced for a study of regulatory T cells in long-lasting Graves disease (dated by TCRdb to the early 2020s). In terms of the full investigation: Antithyroid drugs had been taken for less than 3 months by newly diagnosed Graves' disease patients. TCR sequencing covered some 13 persistent and approximately 20 newly diagnosed Graves' disease patients, around 35 samples in total. Patients with persistent Graves' disease were compared with patients with newly diagnosed Graves' disease using TCR sequencing and RNA sequencing of peripheral blood. The study was registered as a clinical trial and conducted in China. General conclusions and limits of the study: Lower TCR Shannon entropy and fewer highly expanded clones were observed in persistent Graves' disease patients than in newly diagnosed patients, which suggested clonal expansion. Sequencing and analysis were limited to the TCR beta chain. More public clonotypes were shared among persistent patients (under 3,000) than among newly diagnosed patients (approximately 930). The authors noted that the small sample size was a limitation that may lower accuracy. Peripheral blood alone was examined, since thyroid tissue, which constituted the primary lesion, could not be accessed. Preferential use of TRBV28, TRBJ1-2 and TRBJ2-5 was observed in persistent disease, whereas TRBV20-1 and TRBJ2-1 were favored in newly diagnosed disease.

In its sample, this clonotype was seen many times. Its antigen is currently not known. Within one base of it there is no much larger clone, and no base qualities were kept. V has 6 bases trimmed and J has 12 bases trimmed; junction bases matching no gene number 6. The CDR3 goes from the cysteine to the phenylalanine over 12 residues. Just CDR3 DNA is preserved here, 36 bases in frame from base 1. The time point label, read with the paper, signifies: newly diagnosed GD, antithyroid drugs for less than 3 months. RNA was extracted from PBMCs in TRIzol for both TCR sequencing and RNA sequencing. The diagnosis of Graves' disease was made according to American Thyroid Association guidelines. Patients for the study were recruited at an endocrinology department in Xi'an, China. From each patient, around 9 milliliters of peripheral blood was collected into an EDTA anticoagulant tube. Ficoll Paque Plus density gradient separation was used to isolate PBMCs, and no further T cell sorting was performed. An Agilent 2100 Bioanalyzer and agarose gel were used to check RNA quality, and a NanoDrop 2000 was used to measure RNA concentration.

Library method: multiplex PCR. TCRdb names Illumina HiSeq 4000 as the instrument used. iRepertoire HTBI primers and Arm-PCR amplification of CDR3 regions were used to construct TCR beta libraries. Before sequencing, the PCR products went through gel purification. Turning to the authors' computational methods: Gene usage analysis of CDR3 amino acid clonotypes used the 60 to 75 TRBV and about 13 TRBJ segments found across samples. Filtered high-quality paired reads were merged into contigs using COPE and FqMerger. BLAST was used to align contigs to the IMGT TRBV, TRBD and TRBJ reference genes, and CDR3 was defined following IMGT. Any clonotype with a frequency above 0.1% was counted as a highly expanded clone. Shannon entropy was used to measure repertoire diversity, and the Gini coefficient was used to measure V-J evenness. Clonotypes shared by more than one individual were considered public. In TCRdb, the public reads were trimmed at Q25 with fastp and aligned with MiXCR, with productive beta chains retained. Entries are consolidated by CDR3 protein sequence, retaining the most common genes and DNA. TCRdb's processing, not the authors' own work, is the source of the V and J calls. This sample lists 400,000 to 650,000 distinct CDR3 sequences; around 16% were detected once. The ten largest clonotypes hold 25% of the sample.

The same sample was also used in a study of T cells in Graves' hyperthyroidism and ophthalmopathy. The second study also describes: A patient counted as having stable Graves' hyperthyroidism if no progression to ophthalmopathy occurred over 18 months of follow-up. Hyperthyroidism patients were newly diagnosed, with disease duration under 2 months, and aged 18 to 65 years. Patients with uncontrolled infections, other autoimmune diseases, pregnancy or lactation were excluded. Diagnoses were established on the basis of clinical symptoms, serum thyroxine and TRAb, thyroid ultrasound, and orbital computed tomography. For the first round of RT-PCR on the TCR CDR3, the HTBI primer set was used together with the Qiagen OneStep RT-PCR kit. Most expanded thyroid clonotypes (frequency above 0.001) were also found in blood, which suggests that blood repertoires may mirror thyroid immune responses. Ophthalmopathy was separated from stable hyperthyroidism by a 13 V-J signature model, with over 85% sensitivity and 81% to 82% specificity obtained in cross-validation and 80%/75% obtained in testing. During validation, the model predicted progression to ophthalmopathy a median of roughly 7.1 months ahead of onset, with around 65% sensitivity and roughly 75% specificity. A discovery cohort of fewer than 110 patients, 43 with Graves' ophthalmopathy and more than 55 with stable Graves' hyperthyroidism, was used to find distinguishing TCR V-J signatures. Prospective prediction of ophthalmopathy was tested in an independent validation cohort consisting of some 19 hyperthyroidism patients and more than 15 patients who later progressed to ophthalmopathy. The 90 to 100 discovery patients were randomly divided into training and test sets at a 7:3 ratio. In addition, the study compared T-cell repertoires in thyroid tissue and in blood from roughly six Graves' hyperthyroidism patients. Following sampling, methimazole starting at 30 mg daily was given to hyperthyroidism patients, and high-dose intravenous methylprednisolone was given to ophthalmopathy patients. Libraries were constructed in a second round of multiplex PCR, after which size selection and purification were carried out. Sequencing of the libraries was done on an Illumina HiSeq2000 using paired-end 100 bp reads. Raw data were processed with SOAPnuke, discarding reads with adapters, uncalled bases, mean Phred below 15, or no exact constant-primer or identifier match. High-quality paired reads were merged using COPE v1.2.5, and each unique nucleotide sequence was defined as a clonotype. MiTCR v1.1 was used to align the clonotypes against IMGT TRBV, TRBD and TRBJ reference segments. Analysis was restricted to V-J combinations with a frequency above 0.0001, which covered roughly 99% of repertoires. The TCS score was defined as F50 (clonal expansion) divided by E x V (chaos), with BLOSUM62-based TCRdist calculated between CDR3 peptides within each V-J. Welch's t-statistics and random forest reduced some 510 V-J features to some 14, which were used in a naive Bayes classifier (R e1071). Sample size was not statistically predetermined, and blinding of investigators to group allocation was not performed. The paper describes TCR Vbeta CDR3 sequencing of 140 or so peripheral blood samples, made up of roughly 40 ophthalmopathy patients, some 76 hyperthyroidism patients and 17 progressor patients.

Sequencing used peripheral blood mononuclear cells (PBMCs), obtained at new diagnosis, from a patient treated with antithyroid drugs. This TCR was recovered from a woman aged 35-65 years with Graves disease. Donor details come from another sample of the same person, matched by shared clones. The rearrangement joined TRBV12-3 or TRBV12-4 to TRBJ2-1, and 9 junction bases match TRBD2. Read as DNA, the sequence is TGTGCCAGCAGCGCGGGGGGGATGGGGCAGTTCTTC. This gives the protein CASSAGGMGQFF.